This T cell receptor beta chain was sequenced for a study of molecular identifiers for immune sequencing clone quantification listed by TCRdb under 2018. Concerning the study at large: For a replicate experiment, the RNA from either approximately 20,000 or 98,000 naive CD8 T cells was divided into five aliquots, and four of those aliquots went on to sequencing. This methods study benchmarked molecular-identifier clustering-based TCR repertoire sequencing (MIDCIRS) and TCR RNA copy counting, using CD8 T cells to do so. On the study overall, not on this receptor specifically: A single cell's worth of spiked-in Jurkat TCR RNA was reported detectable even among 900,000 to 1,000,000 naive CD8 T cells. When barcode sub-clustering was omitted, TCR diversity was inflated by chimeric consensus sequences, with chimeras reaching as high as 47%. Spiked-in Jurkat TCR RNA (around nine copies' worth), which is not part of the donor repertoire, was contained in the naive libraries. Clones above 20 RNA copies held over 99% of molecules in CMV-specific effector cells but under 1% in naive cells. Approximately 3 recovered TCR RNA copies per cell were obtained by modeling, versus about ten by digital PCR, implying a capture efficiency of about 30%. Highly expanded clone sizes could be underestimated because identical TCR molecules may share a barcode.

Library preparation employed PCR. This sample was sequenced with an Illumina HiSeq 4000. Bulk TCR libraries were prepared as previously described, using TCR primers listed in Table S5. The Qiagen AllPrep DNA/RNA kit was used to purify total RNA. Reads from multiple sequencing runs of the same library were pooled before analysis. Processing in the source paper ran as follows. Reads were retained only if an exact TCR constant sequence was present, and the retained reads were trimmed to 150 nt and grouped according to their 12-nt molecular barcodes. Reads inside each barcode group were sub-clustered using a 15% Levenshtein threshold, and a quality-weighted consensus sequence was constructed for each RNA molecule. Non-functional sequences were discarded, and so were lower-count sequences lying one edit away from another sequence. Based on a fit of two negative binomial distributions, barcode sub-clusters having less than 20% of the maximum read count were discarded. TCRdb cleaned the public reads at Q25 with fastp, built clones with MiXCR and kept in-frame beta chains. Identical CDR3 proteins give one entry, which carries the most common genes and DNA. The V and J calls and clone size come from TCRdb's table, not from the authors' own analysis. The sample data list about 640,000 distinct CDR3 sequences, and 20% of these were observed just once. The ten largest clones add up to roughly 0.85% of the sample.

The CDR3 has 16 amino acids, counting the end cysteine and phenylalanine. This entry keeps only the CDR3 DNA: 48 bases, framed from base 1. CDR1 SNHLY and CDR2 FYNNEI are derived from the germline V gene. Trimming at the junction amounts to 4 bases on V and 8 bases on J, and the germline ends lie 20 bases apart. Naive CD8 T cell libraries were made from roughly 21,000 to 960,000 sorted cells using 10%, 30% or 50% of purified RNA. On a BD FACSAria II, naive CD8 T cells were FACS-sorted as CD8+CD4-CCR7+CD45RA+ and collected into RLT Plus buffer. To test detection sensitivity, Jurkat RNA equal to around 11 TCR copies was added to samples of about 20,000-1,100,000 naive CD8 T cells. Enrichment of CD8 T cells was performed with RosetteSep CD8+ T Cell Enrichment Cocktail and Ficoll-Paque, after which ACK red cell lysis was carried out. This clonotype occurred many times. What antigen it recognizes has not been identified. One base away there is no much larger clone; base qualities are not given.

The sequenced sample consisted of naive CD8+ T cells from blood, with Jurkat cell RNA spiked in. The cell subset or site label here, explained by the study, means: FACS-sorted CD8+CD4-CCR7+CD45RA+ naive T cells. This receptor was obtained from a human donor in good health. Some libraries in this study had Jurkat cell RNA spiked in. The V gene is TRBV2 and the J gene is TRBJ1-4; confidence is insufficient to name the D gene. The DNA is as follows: TGTGCCAGCAGTGTTAGTCCCTCACCCGAGGAGGAAAAACTGTTTTTT. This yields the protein CASSVSPSPEEEKLFF.